The rows below give T cell receptor beta chains drawn from one sample of a study of cytomegalovirus exposure and HLA in healthy donors. Assay used: immunoSEQ multiplex PCR; TCRdb lists only in-frame clones, some missing. The table has 150,000 to 200,000 clones, 80% to 90% seen once. Sequencing used PBMCs. The receptors shown here come from a man between 18 and 29 years old in good health and CMV-seropositive. Each CDR3 is given with its conserved first and last residue. Fields, in order: D gene, CDR3 length, clone size, V gene, J gene, CDR3 protein, CDR3 DNA. The D gene is left open where the match is weak. Some rows mark clone size as missing; the rest say once, few, many or name a class of expanded clone.

TRBD2	18	NA	TRBV6-1	TRBJ2-3	CASSDLPPGLAGTDTQYF	TGTGCCAGCAGTGACTTACCCCCGGGACTAGCGGGGACAGATACGCAGTATTTT
NA	16	NA	TRBV10-2	TRBJ2-3	CASSSPRGFRTDTQYF	TGCGCCAGCAGCTCTCCGCGGGGATTTAGGACAGATACGCAGTATTTT
NA	15	NA	TRBV2	TRBJ2-6	CASSDRFSGANVLTF	TGTGCCAGCAGTGACAGATTCTCTGGGGCCAACGTCCTGACTTTC
TRBD2	15	NA	TRBV9	TRBJ2-3	CASSGLAGATDTQYF	TGTGCCAGCAGCGGACTAGCGGGGGCGACAGATACGCAGTATTTT
NA	17	once	TRBV12-5	TRBJ1-6	CASGRPRRVSLGGPLHF	TGTGCTAGTGGTCGCCCGAGGAGGGTTTCCCTTGGGGGACCCCTCCACTTT
NA	12	NA	TRBV11-1	TRBJ2-7	CASSLESYEQYF	TGTGCCAGCAGCTTAGAGAGCTACGAGCAGTACTTC
NA	14	few	TRBV7-6	TRBJ2-7	CASSQLGTTYEQYF	TGTGCCAGCAGCCAATTGGGGACAACTTACGAGCAGTACTTC
NA	15	NA	TRBV4-1	TRBJ1-2	CASSQDTASPRGYTF	TGCGCCAGCAGCCAAGATACCGCCTCCCCGAGGGGCTACACCTTC
NA	14	NA	TRBV6-1	TRBJ1-2	CASRGHNINYGYTF	TGTGCCAGCAGGGGACACAACATTAACTATGGCTACACCTTC
NA	14	NA	TRBV7-9	TRBJ1-6	CASRPPGGNSPLHF	TGTGCCAGCAGACCTCCGGGGGGTAATTCACCCCTCCACTTT
TRBD2	16	NA	TRBV14	TRBJ2-3	CASSQDMGLHTDTQYF	TGTGCCAGCAGCCAAGACATGGGACTACACACAGATACGCAGTATTTT